This T cell receptor (beta chain) is from a study of blood T cell repertoires in COVID-19. About the research overall: Sites in the United States, Italy and Spain provided acute and convalescent COVID-19 samples. PBMCs, B-cell-depleted T cells, or T cells were the source of the cDNA or gDNA that made up the material.

The CDR3 is made up of 16 amino acids. J was trimmed by 4 bases and V by 3 bases; bases with no gene match: 9. Germline assignment: CDR1 KGHDR and CDR2 SFDVKD. In the original workflow: Estimation of nucleated cell counts relied on the amplification of reference gene primers. Using immunoSEQ multiplex PCR, the repertoire was profiled, and TCRdb retains in-frame clones only, with some absent. That table supplies the V and J calls and clone size; D and trimming were determined from the DNA. The sample has about 70,000 clones, approximately 87% seen once. The clonotype was recovered from a man between 45 and 60 years old with active COVID-19. This chain uses TRBV24-1 with TRBJ1-2, with 8 positions matching TRBD1. Sequencing input: peripheral blood. The CDR3 sequence: CATSDRKDRAGYGYTF. CDR3 in DNA: TGTGCCACCAGTGATCGAAAGGACAGGGCGGGCTATGGCTACACCTTC.